What follows describes a single T cell receptor (beta chain). Its specificity is not known. Germline V gives CDR1 SGHRS, CDR2 YFSETQ. CDR3 length equals 14 residues. Trimming removed 0 bases from V and 5 bases from J, with 9 bases in between. These data belong to a study of shared clonotypes between healthy human individuals. Study results and limitations: Generation of non-shared clonotypes was less probable than generation of clonotypes shared by all four donors. Depth was large, yet rarefaction showed that sorted-subset sequencing was incomplete.

The authors loaded 200 ng DNA, 27,000 or so T cell genomes, into sorted-subset replicate PCRs. TCRdb keeps only in-frame clones here, not all; method: immunoSEQ multiplex PCR. The table shows a few million clones, with less than 95% occurring only once. Donors comprised only Caucasian adults living in Nashville, Tennessee. The sample was naive CD4+ T cells from PBMCs. Subset here: CD45RA+ positively selected. V gene TRBV5-1 combines with J gene TRBJ2-1; a possible D gene is TRBD2 (5 bases). The source is a young man in good health. Some clones in this sample may be carry-over from other donors' samples. DNA of the CDR3: TGCGCCAGCAGCTTGGAGGCGCGGGACAATGAGCAGTTCTTC. Amino acids: CASSLEARDNEQFF.